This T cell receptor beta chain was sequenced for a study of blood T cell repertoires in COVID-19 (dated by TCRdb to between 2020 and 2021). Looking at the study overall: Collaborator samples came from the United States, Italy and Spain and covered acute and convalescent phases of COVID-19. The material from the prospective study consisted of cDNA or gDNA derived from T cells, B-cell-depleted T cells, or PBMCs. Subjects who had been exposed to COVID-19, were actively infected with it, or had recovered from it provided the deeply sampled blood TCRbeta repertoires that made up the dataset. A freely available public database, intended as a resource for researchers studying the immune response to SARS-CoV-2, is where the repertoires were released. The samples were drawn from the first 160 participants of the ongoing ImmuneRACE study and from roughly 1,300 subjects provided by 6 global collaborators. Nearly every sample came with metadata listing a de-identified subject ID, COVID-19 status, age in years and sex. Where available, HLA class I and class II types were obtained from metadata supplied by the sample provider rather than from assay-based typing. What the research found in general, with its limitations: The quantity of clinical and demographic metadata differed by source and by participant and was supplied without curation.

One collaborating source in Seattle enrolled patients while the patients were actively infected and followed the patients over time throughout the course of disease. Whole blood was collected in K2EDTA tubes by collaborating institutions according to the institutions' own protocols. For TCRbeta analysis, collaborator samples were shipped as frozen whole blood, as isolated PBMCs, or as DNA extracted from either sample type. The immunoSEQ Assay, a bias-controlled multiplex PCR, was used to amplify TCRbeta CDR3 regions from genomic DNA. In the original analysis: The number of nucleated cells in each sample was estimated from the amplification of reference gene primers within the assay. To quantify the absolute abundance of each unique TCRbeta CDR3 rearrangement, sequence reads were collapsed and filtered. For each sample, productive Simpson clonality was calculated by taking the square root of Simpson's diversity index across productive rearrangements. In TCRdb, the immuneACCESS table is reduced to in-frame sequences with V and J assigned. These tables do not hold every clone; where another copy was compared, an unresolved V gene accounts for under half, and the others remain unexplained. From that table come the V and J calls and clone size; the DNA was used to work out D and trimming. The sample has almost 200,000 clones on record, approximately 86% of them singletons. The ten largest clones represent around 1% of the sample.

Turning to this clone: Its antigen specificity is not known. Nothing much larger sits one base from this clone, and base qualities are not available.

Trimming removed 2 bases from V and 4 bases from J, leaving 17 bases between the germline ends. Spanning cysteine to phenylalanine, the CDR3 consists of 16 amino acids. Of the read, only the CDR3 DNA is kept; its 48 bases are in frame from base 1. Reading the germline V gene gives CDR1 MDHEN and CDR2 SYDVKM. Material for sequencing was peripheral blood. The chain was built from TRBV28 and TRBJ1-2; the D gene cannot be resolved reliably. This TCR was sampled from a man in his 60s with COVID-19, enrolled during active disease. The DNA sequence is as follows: TGTGCCAGCAGTTTACGGTCGGGAGGGATTGCCTATGGCTACACCTTC. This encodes CASSLRSGGIAYGYTF.